One and the same sample provided the 29 T cell receptor beta chains below, sequenced in a study of T cells in women clearing cervical HPV infection. The protocol was immunoSEQ multiplex PCR, while the TCRdb copy is restricted to in-frame clones and leaves out a portion. This sample's clone table lists 36,000 or so clones. The sample comprised blood buffy coat. The receptors shown here come from a woman between 18 and 70 years old with a cervical HPV16 infection that either progressed to CIN3+ or cleared (not recorded which).

Turning to this clone: The read stops 3 residues short of the end of the CDR3; the missing end is completed from the germline J gene. V gene TRBV19 combines with J gene TRBJ1-2, with 8 nucleotides matching TRBD1. This CDR3 comprises 15 residues. Looked up from germline, CDR1 is LNHDA and CDR2 is SQIVND (reference sequence). Trimming at V came to 4 bases and at J to 7 bases, leaving 11 bases not matched to a gene. Partial CDR3 DNA: TGTGCCAGTAGTACTGTTCCTCAGGGGGCTGCTGGC. Its protein product is CASSTVPQGAAG. From start to end, the CDR3 is CASSTVPQGAAGYTF.

About this clone itself: Coverage ceases 3 residues before the CDR3 finishes, and the germline J gene fills in the end. This chain uses TRBV13 with TRBJ1-2, with no clear D. Per the germline V gene, CDR1 is PRHDT and CDR2 is FYEKMQ (reference sequence). CDR3 length equals 14 residues. V was shortened by 7 bases and J by 3 bases, with 15 bases between the two germline ends. Here the CDR3 reads CASTDYRADYGYTF. The covered CDR3 bases are TGTGCCAGCACCGACTACCGGGCGGACTATGGC.

Concerning this clone itself: The CDR3 extends 3 residues past the end of the read, so its final part is completed from the germline J gene. The chain combines TRBV19 with TRBJ2-7; a possible D gene is TRBD1 (5 bases). This CDR3 comprises 14 residues. Deletions cut 5 bases from V and 3 bases from J, with 14 bases between. Germline V gives CDR1 LNHDA, CDR2 SQIVND (reference sequence). CDR3 protein: CASSLDGAGYEQYF. The sequenced CDR3 bases are TGTGCCAGTAGTCTCGATGGGGCAGGCTACGAG.

On this clone: Read coverage stops 3 residues before the CDR3 terminus; the germline J gene supplies the remainder. The V gene is TRBV18, the J gene TRBJ2-7; no clear D. This CDR3 spans 14 amino acids. V was clipped by 3 bases and J by 2 bases, with 11 bases between them. CDR1 is KGHSH, CDR2 LQKENI, per germline. CDR3 residues: CASSPPGKAYEQYF. Partial CDR3 DNA: TGTGCCAGCTCACCTCCGGGTAAAGCCTACGAG.

Comment on this clone: Read coverage stops 3 residues before the CDR3 terminus; the germline J gene supplies the remainder. The rearrangement joins TRBV7-2 to TRBJ2-6; no clear D. V lost 7 bases and J lost 4, with 8 bases in between. The CDR3 runs to 13 residues. The germline CDR1 and CDR2 sequences are SGHTA and FQGNSA. The part of the CDR3 DNA that was read is TGTGCCAGCACAAAGAGGGGGGCCAACGTC. It is translated as CASTKRGANV. The CDR3, in full, reads CASTKRGANVLTF.

Concerning this clone itself: The read halts 3 residues ahead of the CDR3 end, with the missing end drawn from the germline J gene. The genes are TRBV30 and TRBJ1-2; 8 bases match TRBD1. The germline CDR1 and CDR2 sequences are GTSNPN and SVGIG (reference sequence). Unmatched junction bases numbered 6, after V lost 6 bases and J lost 6 bases. This CDR3 spans 12 amino acids. The CDR3 spells CACGQGWNGYTF. CDR3 bases read: TGTGCCTGTGGACAGGGTTGGAATGGC.

As regards this clone: The CDR3 end falls 3 residues outside the read, so it is completed with the germline J gene. The chain is built from TRBV7-7 and TRBJ2-1; 11 bases align to TRBD2. Trimming removed 1 base from V and 8 bases from J; junction bases left unmatched: 7. The V gene's germline CDR1 is SSHAT and CDR2 FNYEAQ (reference sequence). The CDR3 extends over 16 amino acids. CDR3 sequence reads: CASSLGLAGGGDEQFF. Partial CDR3 DNA: TGTGCCAGCAGCTTAGGCCTAGCGGGGGGCGGGGATGAG.

Regarding this clone: The read ends 3 residues early relative to the CDR3; the germline J gene fills the gap. This chain joins TRBV5-1 and TRBJ2-7; TRBD2 matches at 8 bases. V gave up 4 bases and J gave up 2 bases; unmatched junction bases: 8. This CDR3 spans 15 amino acids. Germline CDR1 SGHRS, CDR2 YFSETQ. Partial CDR3 DNA: TGCGCCAGCAGCCCCGGGGGGGTAGGGGCCTACGAG. It is translated as CASSPGGVGAYE. In full, the CDR3 reads CASSPGGVGAYEQYF.

With respect to this clone: Read coverage stops 3 residues before the CDR3 terminus; the germline J gene supplies the remainder. The chain combines TRBV5-1 with TRBJ1-4, with TRBD1 identical over 8 bases. The CDR3 is 15 residues long. Germline trimming cut 0 bases from V and 5 bases from J; bases unmatched to any gene: 3. Germline CDR1 is SGHRS and CDR2 is YFSETQ. CDR3 bases read: TGCGCCAGCAGCTTGGCCTCAGGGGGCAATGAAAAA. Its translation: CASSLASGGNEK. In full, the CDR3 is CASSLASGGNEKLFF.

Note on this clone: The CDR3 end falls 3 residues outside the read, so it is completed with the germline J gene. The chain couples TRBV6-2 or TRBV6-3 to TRBJ2-1; 11 positions agree with TRBD2. The CDR3 is made up of 15 amino acids. Trimming at V came to 2 bases and at J to 6 bases, leaving 3 bases not matched to a gene. Germline V gives CDR1 MNHEY, CDR2 SVGEGT. CDR3 DNA (partial): TGTGCCAGCAGTTACCGCCTAGCGGGGGGCAATGAG. Its protein product is CASSYRLAGGNE. The CDR3 in its entirety is CASSYRLAGGNEQFF.

As concerns this clone: The sequence runs out 3 residues before the end of the CDR3; the remainder is reconstructed from the germline J gene. J is TRBJ1-1 and V is TRBV13; 9 bases fit TRBD1. The CDR3 is 15 residues long. Germline CDR1 PRHDT, CDR2 FYEKMQ (reference sequence). With V trimmed by 8 bases and J by 1 base, 8 bases remained unmatched. CDR3 in amino acids: CASQMDRGRNTEAFF. CDR3 DNA (partial): TGTGCCAGCCAAATGGACAGGGGTAGGAACACTGAA.

In the case of this clone: Read data end 3 residues before the CDR3 end; the end is taken from the germline J gene. J is TRBJ2-5 and V is TRBV19, with 7 bases fitting TRBD1. Unmatched junction bases numbered 3, after V lost 2 bases and J lost 0 bases. This CDR3 has 15 amino acids. CDR1 and CDR2 (germline): LNHDA, SQIVND (reference sequence). Here the CDR3 reads CASSITGAYQETQYF. The sequenced part of the CDR3 DNA is TGTGCCAGTAGTATAACAGGGGCTTACCAAGAGACC.

CDR3: CSATLTGFGYTF. The covered CDR3 bases are TGCAGTGCTACGCTAACAGGGTTTGGC. The genes are TRBV20-1 and TRBJ1-2; D possibly corresponds to TRBD1 (6 bases). The read gets to within 3 residues of the CDR3 end, and the germline J gene fills in the rest. The CDR3 covers 12 residues. Per germline, CDR1 DFQATT and CDR2 SNEGSKA (reference sequence). V lost 4 bases and J 7 bases, leaving 13 bases between the germline ends.

CDR3 residues: CASSQDYGQYNSPLHF. CDR3 bases read: TGTGCCAGCAGCCAAGATTATGGACAGTATAATTCACCC. The chain carries TRBV3-1 (or the pseudogene TRBV3-2) and TRBJ1-6; a weak D match, TRBD1 (6 bases). The read ends 3 residues early relative to the CDR3; the germline J gene fills the gap. The V gene's germline CDR1 is LGHDT and CDR2 YNNKEL (reference sequence). Trimming took 0 bases from V and 4 from J, leaving 10 bases between them. CDR3 length equals 16 residues.

In regard to this clone: The sequenced fragment ends 3 residues before the CDR3 boundary, so the rest is inferred from the germline J gene. J is TRBJ2-7 and V is TRBV7-2; D call uncertain. Germline V gene lookup returns CDR1 SGHTA and CDR2 FQGNSA. V lost 4 bases and J 2 bases, leaving 9 bases between the germline ends. CDR3 length: 13 amino acids. The CDR3 bases that were read are TGTGCCAGCAGCTCCCGAGCGACCTACGAG. Residues: CASSSRATYE. Given in full, the CDR3 is CASSSRATYEQYF.

Of note for this clone: The CDR3 is cut off 3 residues early in the read; its end comes from the germline J gene. The J gene is TRBJ2-1, the V gene TRBV7-9; tentatively, D is TRBD2 (6 bases). CDR3 length: 14 amino acids. Trimming left V 5 bases short and J 8 bases short, with 16 bases between. CDR1 SEHNR and CDR2 FQNEAQ come from the germline V gene (reference sequence). The CDR3 sequence is CASSPRGSGYEQFF. The part of the CDR3 DNA that was read is TGTGCCAGCAGCCCCCGGGGGTCAGGGTATGAG.

CDR3 DNA, as far as it was read: TGTGCCATCAGTGAGCTTTGGACAGGGGGCTCCAAGGGCAATCAGCCC. Its protein product is CAISELWTGGSKGNQP. The CDR3 in full is CAISELWTGGSKGNQPQHF. The V call is TRBV10-3, the J call TRBJ1-5, with 11 bases identical to TRBD1. The missing CDR3 end, 3 residues past where the read stops, is filled in from the germline J gene. Germline lookup yields CDR1 ENHRY and CDR2 SYGVKD. The CDR3 length is 19 residues. V was clipped by 2 bases and J by 2 bases; unmatched bases: 11.

As concerns this clone: The read finishes 3 residues shy of the CDR3 end, and the germline J gene is used to complete it. This chain joins TRBV7-2 and TRBJ2-5; D might be TRBD2 (6 bases). V was pared by 5 bases and J by 4 bases, with 11 bases between. There are 13 residues in the CDR3. Germline CDR1 is SGHTA and CDR2 is FQGNSA. The part of the CDR3 DNA that was read is TGTGCCAGCAGCGGGGACTTGACAGAGACC. This codes for CASSGDLTET. In full, the CDR3 reads CASSGDLTETQYF.

Concerning this clone: Germline and junction disagree at one end, which may indicate a read error. The CDR3 goes on 3 residues after the read ends, and that part is filled in from the germline J gene. The chain is built from TRBV5-1 and TRBJ1-2; 11 nucleotides match TRBD1. This CDR3 has 15 residues. From germline, CDR1 is SGHRS and CDR2 YFSETQ. The CDR3: CASSQDRGPYYVYTF. Incomplete CDR3 DNA: TGCGCCAGCAGCCAGGACAGGGGGCCTTACTATGTC. Full variable domain (outside the CDR3, taken from reference TRBV5-1 and TRBJ1-2): KAGVTQTPRYLIKTRGQQVTLSCSPISGHRSVSWYQQTPGQGLQFLFEYFSETQRNKGNFPGRFSGRQFSNSRSEMNVSTLELGDSALYLCASSQDRGPYYVYTFGSGTRLTVV.

Turning to this clone: The read ends 3 residues early relative to the CDR3; the germline J gene fills the gap. V gene TRBV30 combines with J gene TRBJ1-5; 8 bases agree with TRBD1. J gave up 4 bases and V 1 base, and 0 bases lay outside the gene matches. Germline CDR1 and CDR2: GTSNPN and SVGIG (reference sequence). The CDR3 has 13 residues. CDR3: CAWSGTGNQPQHF. The sequenced part of the CDR3 DNA is TGTGCCTGGAGTGGGACAGGGAATCAGCCC.

Turning to this clone: The CDR3 extends 3 residues past the end of the read, so its final part is completed from the germline J gene. This rearrangement joins TRBV4-1 to TRBJ1-2, with D possibly being TRBD1 (5 bases). The V and J ends lost 4 bases and 5 bases respectively, with 11 bases between them. CDR1 MGHRA and CDR2 YSYEKL come from the germline V gene. The CDR3 runs 13 residues. CDR3 DNA (partial): TGCGCCAGCAGCCCCAGGGAGGCGTATGGC. Translation: CASSPREAYG. The whole CDR3 is CASSPREAYGYTF.

A word on this clone: The read ends 3 residues early relative to the CDR3; the germline J gene fills the gap. This chain connects TRBV15 to TRBJ2-5; 8 bases are shared with TRBD2. With V trimmed by 5 bases and J by 1 base, 6 bases remained unmatched. The CDR3 spans 15 residues. Germline V gene sequence: CDR1 LNHNV, CDR2 YYDKDF (reference sequence). The CDR3 sequence is CATSLAGKPQETQYF. Incomplete CDR3 DNA: TGTGCCACCAGCTTAGCGGGGAAGCCCCAAGAGACC.

In regard to this clone: The read is 3 residues too short to cover the CDR3 end, so that end is filled in from the germline J gene. V is TRBV20-1 and J is TRBJ2-1; 8 bases align to TRBD1. V shed 3 bases and J 5 bases; nucleotides not matched to a gene: 9. The CDR3 runs to 15 residues. Germline CDR1 DFQATT, CDR2 SNEGSKA (reference sequence). CDR3 residues: CSASFLQGVDNEQFF. The part of the CDR3 DNA that was read is TGCAGTGCTAGCTTCTTACAGGGGGTCGACAATGAG.

A word on this clone: The read ends 3 residues early relative to the CDR3; the germline J gene fills the gap. The V and J genes are TRBV11-3 and TRBJ2-3; 9 bases fit TRBD1. The germline V gene encodes CDR1 SGHNT and CDR2 YENEEA. The CDR3 sequence is 14 residues long. Trimming took 2 bases from V and 7 from J; bases not matched to a gene: 4. The CDR3 spells CASSLTGGRNTQYF. The DNA read from the CDR3 is TGTGCCAGCAGCTTAACAGGGGGCAGGAATACG.

With respect to this clone: The read halts 3 residues ahead of the CDR3 end, with the missing end drawn from the germline J gene. This chain connects TRBV20-1 to TRBJ1-5, with D uncertain. The V gene lost 4 bases and the J gene lost 5 bases, with 15 bases spanning the gap. The CDR3 is 14 amino acids. CDR1 DFQATT and CDR2 SNEGSKA come from the germline V gene (reference sequence). CDR3 bases read: TGCAGTGCTAAAGCGACCAAGGAACATCAGCCC. It is translated as CSAKATKEHQP. The CDR3 as a whole reads CSAKATKEHQPQHF.

With regard to this clone: The CDR3 extends 3 residues past the end of the read, so its final part is completed from the germline J gene. This chain connects TRBV4-1 to TRBJ1-2; possible D gene TRBD1, 5 bases. The V gene lost 0 bases and the J gene lost 5 bases, with 10 bases spanning the gap. Germline-derived CDR1 and CDR2 are MGHRA and YSYEKL. The CDR3 runs to 14 residues. Incomplete CDR3 DNA: TGCGCCAGCAGCCAAGATGTCGCAGGGTATGGC. Protein: CASSQDVAGYG. From start to end, the CDR3 is CASSQDVAGYGYTF.

CDR3: CASQFDLQAGLTDTQYF. The sequenced CDR3 bases are TGTGCCAGCCAATTCGACTTGCAAGCGGGGCTCACGGATACG. The gene calls are TRBV2 and TRBJ2-3; TRBD2 aligns across 7 bases. The read terminates 3 residues before the CDR3 end, so the remaining end is supplied by the germline J gene. Germline values: CDR1 SNHLY, CDR2 FYNNEI. V gave up 8 bases and J gave up 6 bases; unmatched junction bases: 20. The CDR3 is made up of 17 amino acids.

Remarks on this clone: The read comes to an end 3 residues before the CDR3 does, leaving the germline J gene to fill in the end. The chain has TRBV5-8 and TRBJ1-2; a possible D gene is TRBD1 (6 bases). This CDR3 is built from 12 residues. Per germline, CDR1 SGHTS and CDR2 YDEGEE. The CDR3 is CASTAGAVGYTF. The sequenced part of the CDR3 DNA is TGTGCCAGCACCGCAGGGGCGGTCGGC.

On this clone: Sequencing ends 3 residues short of the CDR3 end; the germline J gene provides the rest. The chain joins TRBV30 to TRBJ1-1, with TRBD1 identical over 7 bases. V shed 3 bases, J shed 2 bases, and the junction held 9 bases outside the gene matches. The CDR3 consists of 15 residues. CDR1 is GTSNPN and CDR2 is SVGIG in the germline V gene (reference sequence). The CDR3 protein is CAWRRADRANTEAFF. Partial CDR3 DNA: TGTGCCTGGAGGAGGGCCGACAGGGCAAACACTGAA.